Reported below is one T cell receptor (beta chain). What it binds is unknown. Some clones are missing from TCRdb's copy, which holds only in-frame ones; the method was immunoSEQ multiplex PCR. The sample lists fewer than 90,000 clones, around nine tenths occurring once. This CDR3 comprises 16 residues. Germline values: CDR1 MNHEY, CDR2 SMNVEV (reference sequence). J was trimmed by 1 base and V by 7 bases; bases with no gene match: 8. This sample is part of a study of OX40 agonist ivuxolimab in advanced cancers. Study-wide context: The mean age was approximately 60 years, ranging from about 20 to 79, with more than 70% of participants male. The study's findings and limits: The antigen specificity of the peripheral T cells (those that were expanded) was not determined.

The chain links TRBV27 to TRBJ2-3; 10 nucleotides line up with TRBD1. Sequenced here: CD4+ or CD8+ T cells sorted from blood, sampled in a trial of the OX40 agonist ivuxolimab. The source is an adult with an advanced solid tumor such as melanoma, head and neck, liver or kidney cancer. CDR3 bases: TGTGCCAGCACCAAGGGACAGGGGAGCGGCACAGATACGCAGTATTTT. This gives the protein CASTKGQGSGTDTQYF.